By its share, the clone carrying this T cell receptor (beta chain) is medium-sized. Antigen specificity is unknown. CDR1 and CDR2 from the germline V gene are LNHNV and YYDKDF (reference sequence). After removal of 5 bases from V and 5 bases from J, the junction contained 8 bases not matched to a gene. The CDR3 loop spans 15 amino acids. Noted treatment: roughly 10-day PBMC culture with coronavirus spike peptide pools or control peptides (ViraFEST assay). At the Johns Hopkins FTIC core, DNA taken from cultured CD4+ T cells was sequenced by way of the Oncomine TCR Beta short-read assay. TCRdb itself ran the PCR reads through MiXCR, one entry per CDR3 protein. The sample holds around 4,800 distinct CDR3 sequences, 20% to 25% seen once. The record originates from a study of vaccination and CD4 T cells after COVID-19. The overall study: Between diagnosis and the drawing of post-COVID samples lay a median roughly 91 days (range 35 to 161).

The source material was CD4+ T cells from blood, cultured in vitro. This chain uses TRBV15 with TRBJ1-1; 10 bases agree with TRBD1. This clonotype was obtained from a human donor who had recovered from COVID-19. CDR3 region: CATSYTDRGVTEAFF. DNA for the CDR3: TGTGCCACCAGCTACACGGACAGGGGGGTTACTGAAGCTTTCTTT. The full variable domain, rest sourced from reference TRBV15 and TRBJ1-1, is DAMVIQNPRYQVTQFGKPVTLSCSQTLNHNVMYWYQQKSSQAPKLLFHYYDKDFNNEADTPDNFQSRRPNTSFCFLDIRSPGLGDTAMYLCATSYTDRGVTEAFFGQGTRLTVV.